This entry is about one T cell receptor beta chain. Germline loops: CDR1 SGHKS, CDR2 YYEKEE (reference sequence). This CDR3 spans 17 amino acids. Trimming shortened V by 3 bases and J by 0 bases, and 18 bases separated the two germline ends. This entry belongs to a study of control samples from healthy donors and cancer patients. The repertoire was sequenced with immunoSEQ multiplex PCR; TCRdb's copy has only in-frame clones and lacks some. The sample gives about 410,000 clones, approximately 92% of which show up once; more than 6% is in the top ten. This clonotype was obtained from a man between 35 and 55 years old with head and neck cancer. Sequenced input: PBMCs. This chain connects TRBV5-5 to TRBJ1-1; TRBD1 is a possible D gene (5 bases). The CDR3 DNA sequence: TGTGCCAGCAGCTCCCTTACGGGGGGGTTAATGAACACTGAAGCTTTCTTT. This gives the protein CASSSLTGGLMNTEAFF. Looking up the rest from reference TRBV5-5 and TRBJ1-1 gives the full variable domain: DAGVTQSPTHLIKTRGQQVTLRCSPISGHKSVSWYQQVLGQGPQFIFQYYEKEERGRGNFPDRFSARQFPNYSSELNVNALLLGDSALYLCASSSLTGGLMNTEAFFGQGTRLTVV.